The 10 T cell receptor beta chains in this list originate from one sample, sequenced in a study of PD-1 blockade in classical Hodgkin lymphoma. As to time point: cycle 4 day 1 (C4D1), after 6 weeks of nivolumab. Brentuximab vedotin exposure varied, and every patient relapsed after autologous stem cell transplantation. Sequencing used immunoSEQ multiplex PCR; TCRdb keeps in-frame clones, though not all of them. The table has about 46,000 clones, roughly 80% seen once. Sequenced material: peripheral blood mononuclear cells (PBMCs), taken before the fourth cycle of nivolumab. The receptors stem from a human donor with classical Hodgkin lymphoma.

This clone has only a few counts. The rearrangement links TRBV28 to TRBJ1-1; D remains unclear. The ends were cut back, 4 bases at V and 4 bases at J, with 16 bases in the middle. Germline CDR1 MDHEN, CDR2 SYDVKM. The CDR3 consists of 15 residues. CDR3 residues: CASSSTLLDPTEAFF. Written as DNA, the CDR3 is TGTGCCAGCAGTTCTACCCTGTTGGACCCCACTGAAGCTTTCTTT.

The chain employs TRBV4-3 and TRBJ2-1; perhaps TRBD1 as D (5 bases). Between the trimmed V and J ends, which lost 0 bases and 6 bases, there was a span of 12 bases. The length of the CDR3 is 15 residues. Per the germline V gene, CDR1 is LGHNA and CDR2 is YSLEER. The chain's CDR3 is CASSQDYRTINEQFF. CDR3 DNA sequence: TGCGCCAGCAGCCAAGATTACAGGACAATCAATGAGCAGTTCTTC.

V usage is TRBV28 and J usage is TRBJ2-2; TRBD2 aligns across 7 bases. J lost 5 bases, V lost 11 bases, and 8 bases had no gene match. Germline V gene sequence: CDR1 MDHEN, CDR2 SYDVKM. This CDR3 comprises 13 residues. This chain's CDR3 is CAGGGRPTGELFF. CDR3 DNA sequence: TGTGCCGGCGGGGGACGGCCTACCGGGGAGCTGTTTTTT.

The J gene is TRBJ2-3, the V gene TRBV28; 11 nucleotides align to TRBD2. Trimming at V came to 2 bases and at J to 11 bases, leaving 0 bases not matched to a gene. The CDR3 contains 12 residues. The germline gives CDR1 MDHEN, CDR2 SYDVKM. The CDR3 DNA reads TGTGCCAGCAGTTTAGGACTAGCGGGGCAGTATTTT. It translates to CASSLGLAGQYF.

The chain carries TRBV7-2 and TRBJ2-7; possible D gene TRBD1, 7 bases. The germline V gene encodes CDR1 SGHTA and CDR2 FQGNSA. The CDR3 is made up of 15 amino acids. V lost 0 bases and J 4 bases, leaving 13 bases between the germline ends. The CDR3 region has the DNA TGTGCCAGCAGCTTAGCCCCGGCAGGGGGGTACGAGCAGTACTTC. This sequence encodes CASSLAPAGGYEQYF.

The CDR3 DNA reads as TGCGCCAGCAGCCGTCAGGGGCAGGGGGGTACTGAAGCTTTCTTT. Its translation is CASSRQGQGGTEAFF. The genes are TRBV4-1 and TRBJ1-1; TRBD1 aligns across 7 bases. Germline CDR1 and CDR2: MGHRA and YSYEKL. J was trimmed by 5 bases and V by 4 bases; bases with no gene match: 10. This CDR3 contains 15 residues.

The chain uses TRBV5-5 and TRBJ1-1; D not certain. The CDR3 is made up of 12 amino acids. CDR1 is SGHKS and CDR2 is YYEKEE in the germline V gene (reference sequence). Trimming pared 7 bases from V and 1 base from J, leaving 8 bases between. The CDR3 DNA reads TGTGCCAGCCACCGGTCGAACACTGAAGCTTTCTTT. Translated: CASHRSNTEAFF.

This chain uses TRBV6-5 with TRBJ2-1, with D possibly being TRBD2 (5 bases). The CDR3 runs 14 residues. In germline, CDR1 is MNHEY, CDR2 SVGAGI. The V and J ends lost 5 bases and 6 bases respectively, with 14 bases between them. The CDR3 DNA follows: TGTGCCAGCAGTCTGATTGGACTCGGCAATGAGCAGTTCTTC. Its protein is CASSLIGLGNEQFF.

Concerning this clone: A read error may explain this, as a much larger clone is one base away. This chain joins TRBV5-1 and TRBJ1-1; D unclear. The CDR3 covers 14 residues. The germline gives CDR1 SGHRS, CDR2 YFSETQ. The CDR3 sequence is CASSYVTGNTEALF. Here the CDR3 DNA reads TGCGCCAGCAGCTACGTCACCGGGAACACTGAAGCTCTCTTT.

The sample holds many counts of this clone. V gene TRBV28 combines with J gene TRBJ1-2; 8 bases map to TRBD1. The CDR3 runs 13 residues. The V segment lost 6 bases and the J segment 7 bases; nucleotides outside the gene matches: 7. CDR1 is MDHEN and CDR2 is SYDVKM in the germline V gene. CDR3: CASRLQGAPGYTF. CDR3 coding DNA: TGTGCCAGCAGACTGCAGGGGGCGCCTGGCTACACCTTC.